The clone carrying this T cell receptor beta chain was recorded only once. Antigen: not known. The data were taken from a study of shared clonotypes between healthy human individuals. Study background: A couple of women and a few men aged 18 to 49 made up the donors. Each donor's CD8 memory used one plate, CD8 naive two, each CD4 subset three. Study conclusions and caveats: Four donors shared around 5% of their naive CD4 clonotypes.

Sequencing used immunoSEQ multiplex PCR; TCRdb keeps in-frame clones, though not all of them. Here the sample spans 2.3 million or so clones, just over 90% being singletons. This CDR3 has 15 amino acids. Germline lookup yields CDR1 SGHRS and CDR2 YFSETQ. Losses at the gene ends were 8 bases for V and 8 bases for J; bases not matched to a gene: 9. The chain joins TRBV5-1 to TRBJ2-1, with 14 bases that match TRBD2. The origin of this receptor is a man younger than 30 in good health. Some clones in this sample may be carry-over from other donors' samples. The specimen was naive CD4+ T cells from PBMCs. Subset meaning: CD45RA+ positively selected. The CDR3 region has the DNA TGCGCCAGTCGAAAGGGACTAGCGGGAGCGGATGAGCAGTTCTTC. Residues: CASRKGLAGADEQFF.